The 6 T cell receptor beta chains below come from one sample, sequenced in a study of blood T cell repertoires in COVID-19. Some clones are missing from TCRdb's copy, which holds only in-frame ones; the method was immunoSEQ multiplex PCR. The sample lists 150,000 or so clones, 75% to 90% occurring once. The specimen was peripheral blood. The receptors were sampled from a young man with COVID-19, enrolled during active disease.

This clone came up a few times. This chain's CDR3 is CASSQGRYETQYF. CDR3 nucleotides: TGTGCCAGCAGCCAAGGGCGGTACGAGACCCAGTACTTC. The chain links TRBV3-1 (or the pseudogene TRBV3-2) to TRBJ2-5, with D unclear. Germline V gene sequence: CDR1 LGHDT, CDR2 YNNKEL (reference sequence). V gave up 1 base and J gave up 5 bases, with 8 bases separating them. This CDR3 has 13 residues.

This rearrangement joins TRBV11-3 to TRBJ2-3, with D hard to call. Germline V gene data show CDR1 as SGHNT and CDR2 as YENEEA. The CDR3 is 14 residues long. V dropped 1 base and J dropped 0 bases, with 5 bases sitting between them. This CDR3 is CASSLAGSTDTQYF. CDR3 sequence (DNA): TGTGCCAGCAGCTTAGCCGGGAGCACAGATACGCAGTATTTT. The full variable domain, its missing parts supplied by reference TRBV11-3 and TRBJ2-3, is EAGVVQSPRYKIIEKKQPVAFWCNPISGHNTLYWYLQNLGQGPELLIRYENEEAVDDSQLPKDRFSAERLKGVDSTLKIQPAELGDSAVYLCASSLAGSTDTQYFGPGTRLTVL.

J is TRBJ2-1 and V is TRBV6-6; 9 bases fit TRBD1. This CDR3 has 15 residues. Germline V CDR1 and CDR2: MNHNY, SVGAGI (reference sequence). V shed 6 bases and J 7 bases; nucleotides not matched to a gene: 10. The CDR3 is CASSRGTGIVNEQFF. In nucleotides, the CDR3 is TGTGCCAGCAGCCGCGGGACAGGGATTGTAAATGAGCAGTTCTTC.

V and J are TRBV7-2 and TRBJ2-7; D is undetermined. V was clipped by 1 base and J by 4 bases, with 8 bases between them. This CDR3 has 13 amino acids. The germline gives CDR1 SGHTA, CDR2 FQGNSA. Here the CDR3 reads CASSLEPGYEQYF. CDR3 in DNA: TGTGCCAGCAGCTTAGAGCCGGGTTACGAGCAGTACTTC.

V usage is TRBV7-9 and J usage is TRBJ2-3; 8 bases agree with TRBD1. V gave up 11 bases and J gave up 6 bases; unmatched junction bases: 10. This CDR3 spans 13 amino acids. CDR1 and CDR2 from the germline V gene are SEHNR and FQNEAQ (reference sequence). Here the CDR3 reads CAADGDRLDTQYF. CDR3 in DNA: TGTGCCGCAGATGGGGACAGGCTGGATACGCAGTATTTT.

The chain is built from TRBV11-2 and TRBJ1-1; 12 bases fit TRBD1. The CDR3 runs 13 residues. In germline, CDR1 is SGHAT, CDR2 FQNNGV. With V trimmed by 6 bases and J by 6 bases, 2 bases remained unmatched. In DNA form, the CDR3 reads TGTGCCAGCAGGAGGGACAGGGGGCCTGAAGCTTTCTTT. It is translated as CASRRDRGPEAFF.